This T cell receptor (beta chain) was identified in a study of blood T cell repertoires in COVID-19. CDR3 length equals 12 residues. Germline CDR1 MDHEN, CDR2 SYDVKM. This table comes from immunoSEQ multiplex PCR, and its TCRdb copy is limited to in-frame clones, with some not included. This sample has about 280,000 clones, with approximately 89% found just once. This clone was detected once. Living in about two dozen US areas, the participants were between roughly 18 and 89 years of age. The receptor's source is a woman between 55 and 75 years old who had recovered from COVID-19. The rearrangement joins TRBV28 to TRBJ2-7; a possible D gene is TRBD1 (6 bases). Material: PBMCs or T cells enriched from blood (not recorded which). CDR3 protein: CVTGTRTYEQYF. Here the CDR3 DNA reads TGTGTTACCGGGACACGCACCTACGAGCAGTACTTC.